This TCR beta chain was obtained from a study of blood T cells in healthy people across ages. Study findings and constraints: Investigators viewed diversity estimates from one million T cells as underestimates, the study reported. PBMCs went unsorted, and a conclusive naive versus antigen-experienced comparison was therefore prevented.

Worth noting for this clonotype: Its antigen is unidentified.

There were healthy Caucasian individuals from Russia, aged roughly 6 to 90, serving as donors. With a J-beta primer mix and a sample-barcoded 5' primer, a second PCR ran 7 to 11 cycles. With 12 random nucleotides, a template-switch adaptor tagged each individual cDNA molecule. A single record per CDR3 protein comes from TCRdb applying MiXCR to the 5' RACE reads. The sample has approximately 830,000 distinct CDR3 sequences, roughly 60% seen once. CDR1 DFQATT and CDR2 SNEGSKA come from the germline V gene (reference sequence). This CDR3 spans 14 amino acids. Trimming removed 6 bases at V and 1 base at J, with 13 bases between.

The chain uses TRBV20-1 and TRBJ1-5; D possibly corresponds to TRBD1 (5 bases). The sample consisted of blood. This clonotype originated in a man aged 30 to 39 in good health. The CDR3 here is CSAAPRTSNQPQHF. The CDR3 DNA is TGCAGTGCGGCGCCCCGGACAAGCAATCAGCCCCAGCATTTT.